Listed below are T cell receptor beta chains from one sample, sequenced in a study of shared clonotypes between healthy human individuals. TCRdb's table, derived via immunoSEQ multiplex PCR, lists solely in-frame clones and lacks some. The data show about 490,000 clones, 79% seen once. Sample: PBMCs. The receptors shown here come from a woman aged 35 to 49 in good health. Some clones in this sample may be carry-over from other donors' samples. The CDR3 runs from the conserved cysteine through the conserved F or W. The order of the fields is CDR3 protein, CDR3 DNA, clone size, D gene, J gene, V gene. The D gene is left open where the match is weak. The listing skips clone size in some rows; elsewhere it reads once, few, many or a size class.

CDR3: CASSPDRGQSETQYF
DNA: TGTGCCAGCAGCCCGGACAGGGGGCAGAGCGAGACCCAGTACTTC
size: NA
D: TRBD1
J: TRBJ2-5
V: TRBV7-9

CDR3: CASSRDGSSYNEQFF
DNA: TGTGCCAGCAGCCGGGACGGAAGCTCCTACAATGAGCAGTTCTTC
size: NA
D: NA
J: TRBJ2-1
V: TRBV11-3

CDR3: CASSFSGTGQYEQYF
DNA: TGTGCCAGCAGTTTTTCCGGGACAGGGCAATACGAGCAGTACTTC
size: NA
D: TRBD1
J: TRBJ2-7
V: TRBV28

CDR3: CASSPGTLKSYGYTF
DNA: TGTGCCAGCAGCCCGGGCACGTTGAAGAGCTATGGCTACACCTTC
size: NA
D: NA
J: TRBJ1-2
V: TRBV7-2

CDR3: CASSLKQEGSYGYTF
DNA: TGCGCCAGCAGCCTAAAACAGGAGGGGTCGTATGGCTACACCTTC
size: NA
D: NA
J: TRBJ1-2
V: TRBV23-1

CDR3: CASSVTGADTQYF
DNA: TGTGCCAGCAGCGTGACTGGTGCAGATACGCAGTATTTT
size: many
D: NA
J: TRBJ2-3
V: TRBV9

CDR3: CASSGIRGRARAGELFF
DNA: TGTGCCAGCAGTGGGATACGTGGACGGGCGAGAGCCGGGGAGCTGTTTTTT
size: NA
D: NA
J: TRBJ2-2
V: TRBV2

CDR3: CASSLDPGADTEAFF
DNA: TGTGCCAGCAGCTTAGATCCAGGGGCGGACACTGAAGCTTTCTTT
size: NA
D: NA
J: TRBJ1-1
V: TRBV7-9

CDR3: CASSAGQGANTGELFF
DNA: TGTGCCAGCAGTGCCGGACAGGGGGCCAACACCGGGGAGCTGTTTTTT
size: NA
D: TRBD1
J: TRBJ2-2
V: TRBV25-1

CDR3: CASSPLSLGAGELFF
DNA: TGTGCCAGCAGCCCACTCTCCCTTGGGGCCGGGGAGCTGTTTTTT
size: NA
D: NA
J: TRBJ2-2
V: TRBV9

CDR3: CASSYGGEQYF
DNA: TGTGCCAGCAGTTACGGGGGAGAGCAGTATTTT
size: NA
D: NA
J: TRBJ2-3
V: TRBV28

CDR3: CASSLLGQGNTEAFF
DNA: TGTGCCAGCAGTTTATTGGGGCAGGGGAACACTGAAGCTTTCTTT
size: NA
D: NA
J: TRBJ1-1
V: TRBV28

CDR3: CASSSGLAVQETQYF
DNA: TGTGCCAGCAGTTCGGGACTAGCGGTGCAAGAGACCCAGTACTTC
size: NA
D: TRBD2
J: TRBJ2-5
V: TRBV6-5

CDR3: CASSLRSGSSNQPQHF
DNA: TGTGCCAGCAGCTTGAGGTCAGGGAGTAGCAATCAGCCCCAGCATTTT
size: few
D: NA
J: TRBJ1-5
V: TRBV5-8

CDR3: CASSLGGRAEAFF
DNA: TGTGCCAGCAGTTTAGGCGGGAGGGCTGAAGCTTTCTTT
size: NA
D: NA
J: TRBJ1-1
V: TRBV27

CDR3: CASSPTSGRDPYEQYF
DNA: TGTGCCAGCTCGCCAACTAGCGGGAGGGACCCCTACGAGCAGTACTTC
size: NA
D: TRBD2
J: TRBJ2-7
V: TRBV18